One and the same sample provided the 15 T cell receptor beta chains below, sequenced in a study of CD8+CD57+ T cells in acquired aplastic anemia. Patients chosen for sequencing had shown CD8+CD57+ cell expansion by flow cytometry. TCR beta VDJ and CDR3 were profiled, and genomic DNA was the template. TCRdb reprocessed the reads via MiXCR and lists one record per CDR3 protein. The top ten hold 1% to 1.5% of the sample, which has 250,000 to 300,000 distinct CDR3 sequences, under 65% seen once. The sample was sorted CD4+, CD8+, or CD8+CD57+ T cells (not recorded which) from PBMCs. These receptor sequences come from a human donor with aplastic anemia.

This rearrangement joins TRBV6-5 to TRBJ2-7; 10 nucleotides line up with TRBD2. The CDR3 runs 16 residues. J lost 5 bases, V lost 5 bases, and 12 bases had no gene match. Germline V lookup: CDR1 MNHEY, CDR2 SVGAGI. This CDR3 reads CASSITILTSGNEQYF. In DNA, the CDR3 is TGTGCCAGCAGTATAACAATTCTCACTAGCGGGAACGAGCAGTACTTC.

The chain has TRBV4-1 and TRBJ1-1; possibly TRBD1 for D (5 bases). The CDR3 is 15 amino acids. Looked up from germline, CDR1 is MGHRA and CDR2 is YSYEKL. V was shortened by 1 base and J by 0 bases, with 9 bases between the two germline ends. The CDR3 loop reads CASSQGTPMNTEAFF. The DNA of the CDR3 is TGCGCCAGCAGCCAAGGGACACCCATGAACACTGAAGCTTTCTTT.

V is TRBV19 and J is TRBJ1-1; no reliable D call. Germline lookup yields CDR1 LNHDA and CDR2 SQIVND (reference sequence). The germline V and J ends were trimmed by 7 bases and 3 bases, with 9 bases remaining between them. The CDR3 contains 12 residues. The CDR3 sequence: CASIRRYTEAFF. CDR3 nucleotides: TGTGCCAGTATAAGGCGCTACACTGAAGCTTTCTTT.

This clonotype was counted a few times. The rearrangement links TRBV7-9 to TRBJ2-2, with D perhaps TRBD2 (6 bases). CDR1 and CDR2 (germline): SEHNR, FQNEAQ (reference sequence). V was cut by 4 bases and J by 6 bases, with 9 bases left in between. CDR3 size: 13 residues. This chain's CDR3 is CASSWDWSGELFF. CDR3 bases: TGTGCCAGCAGCTGGGACTGGTCCGGGGAGCTGTTTTTT.

This clonotype was seen repeatedly, ten times or more. The chain uses TRBV9 and TRBJ1-3; 7 bases map to TRBD1. Germline-derived CDR1 and CDR2 are SGDLS and YYNGEE. The junction had 7 bases not matched to a gene; V was cut back by 4 bases and J by 0 bases. The CDR3 sequence is 16 residues long. The CDR3 DNA follows: TGTGCCAGCAGCTCCAGGGGGGACGGCTCTGGAAACACCATATATTTT. Amino acid sequence: CASSSRGDGSGNTIYF.

This clonotype showed up just a few times. The V and J genes are TRBV14 and TRBJ2-1; tentative D call: TRBD2 (6 bases). Germline values: CDR1 SGHDN, CDR2 FVKESK. V dropped 3 bases and J dropped 9 bases, with 6 bases sitting between them. The CDR3 spans 11 residues. The CDR3, as DNA: TGTGCCAGCAGCCAGCGGGGTGAGCAGTTCTTC. It encodes CASSQRGEQFF.

V is TRBV5-1 and J is TRBJ2-1; D uncertain. This CDR3 spans 11 amino acids. The V gene lost 4 bases and the J gene lost 5 bases, with 4 bases spanning the gap. CDR1 and CDR2 (germline): SGHRS, YFSETQ. CDR3: CASSDNNEQFF. CDR3 nucleotide sequence: TGCGCCAGCAGCGATAACAATGAGCAGTTCTTC.

The chain has TRBV5-6 and TRBJ2-1, with TRBD2 matching over 10 bases. After removal of 1 base from V and 6 bases from J, the junction contained 7 bases not matched to a gene. CDR3 length equals 16 residues. From germline, CDR1 is SGHDT and CDR2 YYEEEE. DNA for the CDR3: TGTGCCAGCAGCTTGAACGGACTAGCGGAGATCAATGAGCAGTTCTTC. Translation: CASSLNGLAEINEQFF. Variable domain in full (rest from reference TRBV5-6 and TRBJ2-1): DAGVTQSPTHLIKTRGQQVTLRCSPKSGHDTVSWYQQALGQGPQFIFQYYEEEERQRGNFPDRFSGHQFPNYSSELNVNALLLGDSALYLCASSLNGLAEINEQFFGPGTRLTVL.

The rearrangement joins TRBV20-1 to TRBJ2-7, with TRBD2 identical over 8 bases. Trimming cost V 3 bases and J 4 bases; bases outside gene matches: 20. CDR1 is DFQATT, CDR2 SNEGSKA, per germline (reference sequence). The CDR3 has 18 amino acids. In DNA, the CDR3 is TGCAGTGCTAGTGGAAGGCCGGGACTAGGCGCCGGCCCTTACGAGCAGTACTTC. Translated: CSASGRPGLGAGPYEQYF.

This clonotype appeared many times. This sequence joins TRBV2 and TRBJ1-5; TRBD1 might be the D (6 bases). The V end was cut by 5 bases, the J end by 3 bases, with 8 bases between. The CDR3 extends over 13 amino acids. The V gene's germline CDR1 is SNHLY and CDR2 FYNNEI. This CDR3 reads CASSWDTNQPQHF. The CDR3 bases are TGTGCCAGCAGTTGGGACACCAATCAGCCCCAGCATTTT.

The J gene is TRBJ2-4, the V gene TRBV2; no clear D. The length of the CDR3 is 14 residues. V was clipped by 8 bases and J by 12 bases, with 23 bases between them. The germline V gene has CDR1 SNHLY and CDR2 FYNNEI. The CDR3 region has the DNA TGTGCCAGCGGTGCAACCCCAGAAGGGAATAATCAGTACTTC. Translated, it gives CASGATPEGNNQYF.

The chain links TRBV7-6 to TRBJ2-3, with 11 bases identical to TRBD2. Germline CDR1 reads SGHVS; CDR2 reads FNYEAQ. The CDR3 contains 17 residues. The V and J ends lost 5 bases and 2 bases, in that order; junction bases with no gene match: 9. The CDR3 DNA reads TGTGCCAGCAGCGCTCTAGCGGGGGGCGGGACCACAGATACGCAGTATTTT. It encodes CASSALAGGGTTDTQYF.

This rearrangement joins TRBV15 to TRBJ2-6; D possibly corresponds to TRBD2 (6 bases). V was shortened by 1 base and J by 11 bases, with 9 bases between the two germline ends. The CDR3 loop spans 13 amino acids. Germline loops: CDR1 LNHNV, CDR2 YYDKDF (reference sequence). CDR3 nucleotide sequence: TGTGCCACCAGCAGAGGCCGGGACTACGTCCTGACTTTC. Translation: CATSRGRDYVLTF.

The chain is built from TRBV10-1 and TRBJ2-5, with TRBD2 matching 8 bases. The germline CDR1 and CDR2 sequences are WNHNN and SYGVQD (reference sequence). Trimming removed 6 bases from V and 2 bases from J; junction bases left unmatched: 8. CDR3 length: 15 residues. The CDR3 is CASSGLRGGQETQYF. CDR3 nucleotide sequence: TGCGCCAGCAGCGGCCTTCGGGGGGGTCAAGAGACCCAGTACTTC.

This clonotype has a count of ten or more. The chain recombines TRBV19 with TRBJ2-1; 7 positions agree with TRBD2. The J segment lost 9 bases and the V segment lost 10 bases, leaving 18 bases of the junction unmatched. Germline V gene lookup returns CDR1 LNHDA and CDR2 SQIVND (reference sequence). The CDR3 loop spans 15 amino acids. The CDR3 DNA reads TGTGCCACCTCGGTGTTGGCGGGAGTAGAAGGTGAGCAGTTCTTC. Translating it yields CATSVLAGVEGEQFF.